This T cell receptor (beta chain) was profiled in a study of blood T cell repertoires in COVID-19. This CDR3 is built from 15 residues. Germline V gene lookup returns CDR1 SGHTA and CDR2 FQGNSA. Deletions cut 2 bases from V and 4 bases from J, with 12 bases between. The repertoire was sequenced with immunoSEQ multiplex PCR; TCRdb's copy has only in-frame clones and lacks some. The sample records about 49,000 clones, around 87% being singletons. V and J are TRBV7-2 and TRBJ1-5; D remains unclear. The sequencing input was peripheral blood. The source of this sequence is a woman aged 80 or over with COVID-19, enrolled during active disease. CDR3 amino acids: CASSLILLTNQPQHF. Here the CDR3 DNA reads TGTGCCAGCAGCTTAATCCTCCTTACTAATCAGCCCCAGCATTTT.